The clone carrying this T cell receptor (beta chain) appeared many times. Its antigen is not identified. A junction end diverges from the germline sequence, so it may reflect a read error. These data belong to a study of T-cell reconstitution after alpha-beta-depleted transplantation in children. Findings and limits, study-wide: After transplant, at about two months, alpha-beta T cells were reportedly derived from several hundred expanded graft clones. T-cell counts and diversity were attributed mostly to newly produced T cells one year after transplant. Some patients owed their high day-60 TCRbeta diversity to surviving recipient T cells and thymic progenitors.

It was with unique molecular identifiers that the TCRbeta library was prepared. TCRdb re-derived calls from the PCR reads in MiXCR, one entry per CDR3 protein. The sample lists approximately 630,000 distinct CDR3 sequences, approximately 14% occurring once. The sequence came from a girl under 10 years old with congenital amegakaryocytic thrombocytopenia, due to receive a stem cell transplant. This material consisted of PBMCs, taken before TCRalphabeta/CD19-depleted stem cell transplant.

CDR3 DNA: TGTGCCAGCAGTTTCTCTAGCGGCTACGAGCAGTACTTC. This translates into CASSFSSGYEQYF. This chain connects TRBV5-1 to TRBJ2-7; 7 bases line up with TRBD2. This CDR3 spans 13 amino acids. Germline values: CDR1 SGHRS, CDR2 YFSETQ.